The rows below give T cell receptor beta chains drawn from one sample of a study of blood T cell repertoires in COVID-19. The table came from immunoSEQ multiplex PCR; TCRdb's copy has only in-frame clones and leaves some out. The top ten clones hold around 2.1% of a sample with 290,000 or so clones, 87% of them seen once. The specimen was peripheral blood. The receptors here all came from a man younger than 35 with active or convalescent COVID-19. Each CDR3 is given with its conserved first and last residue. D genes are given only for firm matches. The size field is filled for only some rows; it gives once, few, many or a size class.

D,J,size,V,CDR3,DNA
NA,TRBJ2-5,NA,TRBV12-3/TRBV12-4,CASMGGGETQYF,TGTGCCAGCATGGGTGGCGGGGAGACCCAGTACTTC
NA,TRBJ1-4,NA,TRBV4-3,CASSQERYRGEKLFF,TGCGCCAGCAGCCAAGAACGGTATAGGGGTGAAAAACTGTTTTTT
NA,TRBJ1-5,once,TRBV12-3/TRBV12-4,CASSQQVDQPQHF,TGTGCCAGCAGTCAACAGGTGGATCAGCCCCAGCATTTT
NA,TRBJ1-3,NA,TRBV28,CASSFGAGASGNTIYF,TGTGCCAGCAGTTTCGGGGCAGGGGCGTCTGGAAACACCATATATTTT
TRBD1,TRBJ2-7,few,TRBV3-1/TRBV3-2,CASSQGAGQGAYEQYF,TGTGCCAGCAGCCAAGGAGCCGGACAGGGGGCATACGAGCAGTACTTC
TRBD2,TRBJ2-2,once,TRBV2,CASGRSAGVPTGELFF,TGTGCCAGCGGTCGGTCAGCGGGGGTCCCCACCGGGGAGCTGTTTTTT
NA,TRBJ2-5,NA,TRBV4-1,CASSQGGTQYF,TGCGCCAGCAGCCAAGGAGGGACCCAGTACTTC
TRBD2,TRBJ2-7,few,TRBV7-2,CASSLAAGGSYEQYF,TGTGCCAGCAGCTTAGCAGCGGGGGGATCCTACGAGCAGTACTTC
NA,TRBJ1-2,NA,TRBV7-2,CASSFHWRGGNYGYTF,TGTGCCAGCAGCTTCCATTGGCGAGGGGGAAACTATGGCTACACCTTC
TRBD2,TRBJ2-7,NA,TRBV27,CASSLGGRHYEQYF,TGTGCCAGCAGTTTGGGCGGGAGACACTACGAGCAGTACTTC
NA,TRBJ1-1,NA,TRBV7-9,CASSPIGTEAFF,TGTGCCAGCAGCCCCATCGGGACTGAAGCTTTCTTT
TRBD2,TRBJ2-2,NA,TRBV5-1,CASRTSPANTGELFF,TGCGCCAGCCGGACTAGTCCCGCGAACACCGGGGAGCTGTTTTTT
TRBD1,TRBJ1-2,NA,TRBV9,CASSGGQENYGYTF,TGTGCCAGCAGCGGGGGACAGGAAAACTATGGCTACACCTTC
NA,TRBJ2-1,NA,TRBV11-2,CASSLRATSAGYNEQFF,TGTGCCAGCAGCTTGAGGGCTACTTCGGCGGGCTACAATGAGCAGTTCTTC
NA,TRBJ2-7,NA,TRBV6-1,CASSEDRASPYEQYF,TGTGCCAGCAGTGAAGACAGGGCCTCCCCTTACGAGCAGTACTTC
NA,TRBJ1-1,once,TRBV5-8,CASSPPGRATEAFF,TGTGCCAGCAGCCCGCCTGGGCGGGCAACTGAAGCTTTCTTT
TRBD1,TRBJ2-7,few,TRBV3-1/TRBV3-2,CASSHGQGTYEQYF,TGTGCCAGCAGCCATGGACAGGGGACGTACGAGCAGTACTTC
TRBD2,TRBJ2-5,NA,TRBV13,CASSPPGGDSPVGTQYF,TGTGCCAGCAGCCCCCCCGGGGGGGATAGCCCGGTGGGGACCCAGTACTTC
TRBD2,TRBJ2-1,NA,TRBV29-1,CSVELGGEGLAGGKQFF,TGCAGCGTTGAACTGGGGGGCGAAGGTCTAGCGGGAGGGAAGCAGTTCTTC
TRBD1,TRBJ1-1,NA,TRBV7-9,CASTQDRGNTEAFF,TGTGCCAGCACCCAAGACAGGGGAAACACTGAAGCTTTCTTT
TRBD1,TRBJ1-6,NA,TRBV7-9,CASSLRGLSENSPLHF,TGTGCCAGCAGCTTGAGGGGGCTCTCAGAAAATTCACCCCTCCACTTT
NA,TRBJ1-3,NA,TRBV11-3,CASSPHSRSSGNTIYF,TGTGCCAGCAGCCCTCATTCACGGAGCTCTGGAAACACCATATATTTT
TRBD1,TRBJ2-3,NA,TRBV5-1,CASSKGTGGDTQYF,TGCGCCAGCAGCAAGGGGACAGGTGGGGATACGCAGTATTTT
TRBD2,TRBJ2-3,NA,TRBV20-1,CSASKLAGAGGTQYF,TGCAGTGCTAGTAAATTAGCGGGTGCAGGTGGTACGCAGTATTTT
NA,TRBJ2-7,NA,TRBV9,CASSATGSTEQYF,TGTGCCAGCAGCGCCACGGGGAGTACCGAGCAGTACTTC
NA,TRBJ2-5,NA,TRBV5-1,CASRRRDEQETQYF,TGCGCCAGTAGGAGGCGGGACGAACAAGAGACCCAGTACTTC